This T cell receptor beta chain was documented in a study of human T cells and chemical hapten exposure. The V end was cut by 1 base, the J end by 3 bases, with 13 bases between. CDR1 and CDR2 from the germline V gene are SQVTM and ANQGSEA. The CDR3 covers 14 residues. Unique molecular identifiers were affixed to discrete cDNA molecules within the library. TCRdb reanalysed the RACE reads using MiXCR and keeps one entry per CDR3 protein. The repertoire consists of roughly 100,000 distinct CDR3 sequences, with roughly a tenth occurring once and the leading ten covering 2% to 2.5%. Time point given: patch test 2, 6 weeks after DPC sensitization. Treatment denoted: therapeutic diphenylcyclopropenone sensitization with weekly scalp DPC. Broader study findings: Versus controls, significantly more large CDR3 similarity clusters arose from expanded TCRs. Among TCRs, those above 1 in 1000 frequency were unaffected by DPC sensitization. Counts of expanded TCRs at PT1 were positively correlated with patch test score.

To note about this clonotype: Its target is unknown.

The starting material was whole blood, obtained in connection with sensitization to the hapten diphenylcyclopropenone (DPC). The chain joins TRBV29-1 to TRBJ2-7, with a weak D call TRBD1 (6 bases). This clonotype was obtained from a woman in her thirties or forties with alopecia areata. Some clones in this sample may be carry-over from other donors' samples. The CDR3 protein is CSVEVANRDYEQYF. In nucleotides, the CDR3 is TGCAGCGTTGAAGTTGCGAACAGGGACTACGAGCAGTACTTC.